This is a list of T cell receptor beta chains from one sample in a study of tumour-infiltrating T cells in Burkitt lymphoma. Sequenced by immunoSEQ multiplex PCR; TCRdb stores in-frame clones only, minus some. The repertoire holds under 8,500 clones, with about 18% as singletons. The sample consisted of tumor tissue. Source of these receptors: a human donor with diffuse large B-cell lymphoma. Both conserved end residues are part of each CDR3. Fields, in order: J gene, D gene, clone size, V gene, CDR3 protein, CDR3 DNA. D genes are given only for firm matches. Rows may omit the clone size; those that give it use once, few, many or a size class.

>TRBJ2-1|-|-|TRBV7-9
CASSVSSLNEQFF
TGTGCCAGCAGCGTATCTAGTCTGAATGAGCAGTTCTTC
>TRBJ2-7|TRBD1|few|TRBV5-1
CASSTAPGQATYEQYF
TGCGCCAGCAGCACGGCCCCGGGACAGGCAACCTACGAGCAGTACTTC
>TRBJ2-7|-|-|TRBV29-1
CSVDAGRGYEQYF
TGCAGCGTTGACGCCGGACGGGGCTACGAGCAGTACTTC
>TRBJ1-1|-|few|TRBV5-1
CASSLAGNTEAFF
TGCGCCAGCAGCTTGGCGGGGAACACTGAAGCTTTCTTT
>TRBJ1-6|-|-|TRBV6-5
CASSYENTGSTSPLHF
TGTGCCAGCAGTTACGAAAACACAGGGTCCACTTCACCCCTCCACTTT
>TRBJ2-5|-|few|TRBV9
CASSKDSQETQYF
TGTGCCAGCAGCAAGGACAGTCAAGAGACCCAGTACTTC
>TRBJ2-5|-|-|TRBV11-2
CASSSLIVETQYF
TGTGCCAGCAGCTCGCTTATAGTTGAGACCCAGTACTTC
>TRBJ1-2|-|-|TRBV18
CASSPGGDNYGYTF
TGTGCCAGCTCACCCGGGGGGGACAACTATGGCTACACCTTC
>TRBJ2-7|TRBD2|-|TRBV7-2
CASSFLAGGLDEQYF
TGTGCCAGCAGCTTTCTAGCGGGAGGGCTGGACGAGCAGTACTTC
>TRBJ2-5|-|few|TRBV9
CASSAGVTETQYF
TGTGCCAGCAGCGCAGGGGTGACGGAGACCCAGTACTTC
>TRBJ2-7|-|few|TRBV10-2
CASKDGAAGEQYF
TGCGCCAGCAAAGACGGGGCTGCGGGCGAGCAGTACTTC
>TRBJ2-7|TRBD1|few|TRBV9
CASSVRQGAGEQYF
TGTGCCAGCAGCGTCAGACAGGGGGCTGGTGAGCAGTACTTC
>TRBJ2-7|-|few|TRBV23-1
CASSQPGRAGYEQYF
TGCGCCAGCAGTCAACCGGGCAGGGCGGGGTACGAGCAGTACTTC
>TRBJ2-2|TRBD2|-|TRBV2
CASRTGTSERALMGGELFF
TGTGCCAGCCGGACCGGGACTAGCGAGAGGGCCCTAATGGGCGGGGAGCTGTTTTTT
>TRBJ2-1|TRBD2|-|TRBV11-2
CASSPSGPYNEQFF
TGTGCCAGCAGCCCTAGCGGCCCCTACAATGAGCAGTTCTTC
>TRBJ2-3|TRBD1|few|TRBV27
CASSSTGIGTDTQYF
TGTGCCAGCTCCTCGACAGGGATTGGTACAGATACGCAGTATTTT
>TRBJ2-2|-|few|TRBV23-1
CASVPGLYLPGELFF
TGCGCCAGCGTTCCAGGGTTGTACCTTCCCGGGGAGCTGTTTTTT
>TRBJ2-7|-|-|TRBV6-4
CASSGNSNYEQYF
TGTGCCAGCAGTGGAAACAGCAACTACGAGCAGTACTTC
>TRBJ1-1|-|few|TRBV29-1
CSVLGRETTEAFF
TGCAGCGTCCTGGGCAGGGAAACAACTGAAGCTTTCTTT
>TRBJ1-2|-|-|TRBV28
CASTDRGGSGYTF
TGTGCCAGCACCGACCGTGGGGGAAGCGGCTACACCTTC
>TRBJ1-1|-|-|TRBV28
CASSFYNTEAFF
TGTGCCAGCAGTTTTTACAACACTGAAGCTTTCTTT
>TRBJ2-7|-|few|TRBV6-5
CASSPGPSYEQYF
TGTGCCAGCAGCCCCGGGCCTTCCTACGAGCAGTACTTC
>TRBJ2-5|-|few|TRBV4-3
CASSHVGATQETQYF
TGCGCCAGCAGCCACGTCGGGGCAACTCAAGAGACCCAGTACTTC
>TRBJ1-3|-|-|TRBV4-1
CASSPRSGGNTIYF
TGCGCCAGCAGCCCCCGGTCGGGAGGAAACACCATATATTTT
>TRBJ2-1|TRBD2|few|TRBV27
CASSQGLVPENEQFF
TGTGCCAGCAGTCAGGGACTAGTACCTGAGAATGAGCAGTTCTTC
>TRBJ2-3|-|-|TRBV7-9
CASSAPLPDTQYF
TGTGCCAGCAGCGCCCCCCTCCCAGATACGCAGTATTTT
>TRBJ1-2|TRBD1|few|TRBV28
CASSSGQWPDPYGYTF
TGTGCCAGCAGTTCGGGACAGTGGCCCGACCCCTATGGCTACACCTTC
>TRBJ2-4|-|-|TRBV2
CASRGTTERVKNIQYF
TGTGCCAGCAGGGGTACAACGGAGAGGGTCAAAAACATTCAGTACTTC
>TRBJ2-7|-|-|TRBV2
CASGTQQYF
TGTGCCAGCGGAACCCAGCAGTACTTC
>TRBJ1-1|-|-|TRBV7-2
CASSGRASLNTEAFF
TGTGCCAGCAGCGGCCGGGCCAGTTTGAACACTGAAGCTTTCTTT
>TRBJ2-3|-|-|TRBV5-1
CASSLTGSADTQYF
TGCGCCAGCAGCTTGACAGGGAGCGCAGATACGCAGTATTTT
>TRBJ2-5|-|few|TRBV29-1
CSVGTHGDLKETQYF
TGCAGCGTTGGGACCCATGGGGATCTAAAAGAGACCCAGTACTTC
>TRBJ2-3|TRBD2|-|TRBV10-3
CAISREAGGQYF
TGTGCCATCAGCCGGGAAGCGGGGGGGCAGTATTTT
>TRBJ2-7|TRBD2|-|TRBV7-9
CASSPWSSGSNEQYF
TGTGCCAGCAGCCCGTGGTCTAGCGGGAGCAACGAGCAGTACTTC
>TRBJ2-7|TRBD2|-|TRBV18
CASSGTGEGPEQYF
TGTGCCAGCTCAGGGACCGGGGAGGGGCCCGAGCAGTACTTC
>TRBJ2-1|TRBD2|medium-sized|TRBV7-9
CASSSIAGGGYNEQFF
TGTGCCAGCAGCTCTATAGCGGGAGGAGGCTACAATGAGCAGTTCTTC
>TRBJ2-7|-|-|TRBV10-3
CAISGDKGGATYEQYF
TGTGCCATCAGTGGCGATAAGGGGGGGGCCACCTACGAGCAGTACTTC
>TRBJ1-1|-|-|TRBV7-3
CASSLTGPGTEAFF
TGTGCCAGCAGCTTAACGGGACCGGGGACTGAAGCTTTCTTT
>TRBJ1-4|-|few|TRBV15
CATSRGPDEKLFF
TGTGCCACCAGCAGAGGGCCTGACGAAAAACTGTTTTTT
>TRBJ1-2|TRBD1|-|TRBV29-1
CSVLQGATEGYTF
TGCAGCGTATTACAGGGGGCGACGGAGGGCTACACCTTC
>TRBJ1-2|-|few|TRBV4-1
CASSQGGGFNEQLNTF
TGCGCCAGCAGCCAAGGCGGGGGCTTTAATGAACAATTGAACACCTTC
>TRBJ1-4|-|few|TRBV5-1
CASSTRPDKNEKLFF
TGCGCCAGCAGCACACGGCCAGATAAAAATGAAAAACTGTTTTTT
>TRBJ2-1|-|-|TRBV14
CASSQSGRTYNEQFF
TGTGCCAGCAGCCAGAGTGGGAGGACCTACAATGAGCAGTTCTTC
>TRBJ1-4|-|-|TRBV6-5
CASSYTVWQGGEKLLF
TGTGCCAGCAGTTATACAGTGTGGCAGGGCGGTGAAAAACTGCTTTTT
>TRBJ2-7|-|-|TRBV10-3
CAIGQNTYEQYF
TGTGCCATCGGACAGAATACCTACGAGCAGTACTTC
>TRBJ1-1|-|few|TRBV10-3
CAISDRGGNTEAFF
TGTGCCATCAGTGATAGGGGGGGGAACACTGAAGCTTTCTTT
>TRBJ2-1|TRBD1|few|TRBV10-3
CAIRPTGIGEQFF
TGTGCCATCAGACCGACAGGGATCGGTGAGCAGTTCTTC
>TRBJ2-3|TRBD2|few|TRBV19
CASRTSGSITDTQYF
TGTGCCAGTAGGACTAGCGGGAGCATCACAGATACGCAGTATTTT
>TRBJ2-7|-|few|TRBV5-1
CASGYDYEQYF
TGCGCCAGCGGATACGACTACGAGCAGTACTTC
>TRBJ1-5|-|-|TRBV6-5
CASSYSLGNQPQHF
TGTGCCAGCAGTTACTCCCTGGGTAATCAGCCCCAGCATTTT
>TRBJ2-3|TRBD2|-|TRBV2
CASSERLAENTDTQYF
TGTGCCAGCAGTGAAAGGCTAGCGGAGAACACAGATACGCAGTATTTT
>TRBJ2-3|-|few|TRBV9
CASSEGYPTWDTQYF
TGTGCCAGCAGCGAGGGGTACCCCACCTGGGATACGCAGTATTTT
>TRBJ2-5|-|-|TRBV19
CASSIGGSLETQYF
TGTGCCAGTAGTATAGGGGGTAGCTTAGAGACCCAGTACTTC
>TRBJ1-2|TRBD1|few|TRBV5-1
CASSLGTGGVNYGYTF
TGCGCCAGCAGCTTGGGCACAGGGGGAGTGAACTATGGCTACACCTTC
>TRBJ1-5|-|few|TRBV6-6
CASSLDPRGQPQHF
TGTGCCAGCAGTCTCGATCCCCGGGGGCAGCCCCAGCATTTT
>TRBJ2-2|TRBD2|-|TRBV9
CASSSSGRFGGELFF
TGTGCCAGCTCTAGTAGCGGGAGGTTCGGCGGGGAGCTGTTTTTT
>TRBJ2-3|-|few|TRBV6-5
CASSYSFGSDTQYF
TGTGCCAGCAGTTACTCGTTCGGGTCAGATACGCAGTATTTT
>TRBJ1-1|TRBD1|-|TRBV10-3
CAISPGGPNTEAFF
TGTGCCATCAGTCCAGGGGGCCCGAACACTGAAGCTTTCTTT